This T cell receptor (beta chain) was sequenced in a study of tumor-infiltrating lymphocytes in localized non-small cell lung cancer. General study results and limits: T-cell fraction did not differ between immunotypes IM1 and IM2.

CDR3 length: 15 amino acids. Germline CDR1 reads SGHKS; CDR2 reads YYEKEE (reference sequence). V gave up 0 bases and J gave up 1 base, with 10 bases separating them. Repertoires were generated with immunoSEQ multiplex PCR, while TCRdb's copy carries only in-frame clones and drops some. The sample carries about 16,000 clones, roughly 72% recorded once. With respect to this clone: The antigen remains unidentified.

Sequencing was done on a sample of lung tumor tissue. This clonotype was sampled from a human donor with non-small cell lung cancer. The V call is TRBV5-5, the J call TRBJ1-2; D not resolved. The CDR3 region is CASSLERADNYGYTF. CDR3 DNA sequence: TGTGCCAGCAGCTTGGAGAGGGCCGATAACTATGGCTACACCTTC.